The T cell receptor beta chain described here comes from a study of a mutant IDH1 vaccine in newly diagnosed glioma. For the study at large: Vaccination followed radiotherapy alone by 4-6 weeks, or accompanied temozolomide cycles. General study findings and limits: Patients mounted vaccine-induced immune responses in 80% to 95% of cases.

The germline CDR1 and CDR2 sequences are SGHDT and YYEEEE. V was shortened by 4 bases and J by 10 bases, with 9 bases between the two germline ends. The CDR3 extends over 11 amino acids. Relative to its sample, this clone is medium-sized. The antigen is not known. TCRdb's table, derived via immunoSEQ multiplex PCR, lists solely in-frame clones and lacks some. The table records 50,000 to 75,000 clones, 80% to 90% of them present only once. Sample time point: week 5, during vaccination. Doses consisted of 300 ug of mutant IDH1 20-mer peptide each, paired with topical imiquimod. The chain combines TRBV5-6 with TRBJ2-1, with D possibly being TRBD1 (6 bases). The material was PBMCs, obtained from a glioma patient whose treatment included an IDH1 peptide vaccine. This sequence was found in a woman aged 50 to 65 with glioma. The DNA of the CDR3 is TGTGCCAGCAGCAGGGGGTGGGAGCAGTTCTTC. Encoded protein: CASSRGWEQFF.